This entry concerns a single T cell receptor beta chain. Antigen specificity is unknown. One entry per CDR3 protein, called by TCRdb with MiXCR from the 5' RACE reads. The sample shows a few hundred thousand distinct CDR3 sequences, about 22% of them seen only once. The data were taken from a study of CD8 T cells in ankylosing spondylitis. Study-wide findings and caveats: A motif in TCR beta, a set of about 8 highly homologous variants, appeared characteristic of ankylosing spondylitis blood.

V lost 3 bases, J lost 5 bases, and 7 bases stayed unmatched. Germline CDR1 DFQATT, CDR2 SNEGSKA (reference sequence). This CDR3 spans 14 amino acids. The V and J genes are TRBV20-1 and TRBJ1-5; 7 nucleotides line up with TRBD1. This TCR was sampled from a male donor with ankylosing spondylitis. Sequencing was carried out using blood, either unsorted or a sorted T cell fraction (not recorded which). For the CDR3, the DNA is TGCAGTGCTAGTGGCAGGGGGGAAGATCAGCCCCAGCATTTT. Protein product: CSASGRGEDQPQHF.